Listed below are T cell receptor beta chains from one sample, sequenced in a study of blood T cell dynamics during melanoma immunotherapy. Using immunoSEQ multiplex PCR, the repertoire was profiled, and TCRdb retains in-frame clones only, with some absent. The sample includes some 10,000 clones, 75% to 90% of them seen just once. The sequences come from blood, collected from a patient treated with checkpoint blockade. The receptors shown here come from a human donor with melanoma. Both conserved end residues are part of each CDR3. The D gene is left open where the match is weak. Not all rows give a size; the values are once, few, many and, for expanded clones, a class.

CDR3aa	CDR3nt	v_gene	j_gene	abundance	d_gene
CASSERDGFNEKLFF	TGTGCCAGCAGTGAAAGGGACGGCTTTAATGAAAAACTGTTTTTT	TRBV6-1	TRBJ1-4	NA	NA
CASSSLYGRVDTEAFF	TGTGCCAGCAGCTCTCTTTACGGGAGAGTCGACACTGAAGCTTTCTTT	TRBV7-8	TRBJ1-1	once	NA
CASSLRGQGASNQPQHF	TGTGCCAGCAGCTTGAGAGGACAGGGGGCGAGCAATCAGCCCCAGCATTTT	TRBV5-8	TRBJ1-5	NA	TRBD1
CASSLGGASNIQYF	TGTGCCAGCAGCCTCGGGGGGGCAAGCAACATTCAGTACTTC	TRBV9	TRBJ2-4	NA	TRBD2
CASRPGGSNTGELFF	TGTGCCAGCAGGCCAGGTGGATCCAACACCGGGGAGCTGTTTTTT	TRBV27	TRBJ2-2	NA	NA
CASSTQGGDTEAFF	TGTGCCAGCAGCACTCAGGGGGGCGACACTGAAGCTTTCTTT	TRBV5-5	TRBJ1-1	NA	TRBD1
CASGRDSYNSPLHF	TGTGCCAGCGGCCGGGACAGCTATAATTCACCCCTCCACTTT	TRBV7-9	TRBJ1-6	NA	TRBD1
CASSAGTGTYNEQFF	TGTGCCAGCAGTGCAGGGACAGGAACCTACAATGAGCAGTTCTTC	TRBV27	TRBJ2-1	NA	TRBD1
CASSLEAANTGELFF	TGCGCCAGCAGCTTGGAGGCAGCTAACACCGGGGAGCTGTTTTTT	TRBV5-1	TRBJ2-2	NA	NA
CASCQVTGNTIYF	TGTGCCAGCTGTCAGGTTACTGGAAACACCATATATTTT	TRBV6-1	TRBJ1-3	NA	NA
CASSSTGTPNANYGYTF	TGTGCCAGCAGCTCTACCGGGACCCCGAACGCTAACTATGGCTACACCTTC	TRBV11-2	TRBJ1-2	few	NA
CAISESGGDTDTQYF	TGTGCCATCAGTGAGTCGGGCGGGGACACAGATACGCAGTATTTT	TRBV10-3	TRBJ2-3	NA	NA
CASSPDRANTDTQYF	TGCGCCAGCAGCCCAGACAGGGCTAACACAGATACGCAGTATTTT	TRBV5-1	TRBJ2-3	once	TRBD1
CASIPRGISYGYTF	TGTGCCAGCATCCCAAGGGGAATTAGTTATGGCTACACCTTC	TRBV6-1	TRBJ1-2	NA	NA
CASSAQGVSPLHF	TGTGCCAGCAGCGCCCAAGGGGTTTCACCCCTCCACTTT	TRBV4-2	TRBJ1-6	NA	NA
CASSFAIDRGGTEAFF	TGCGCCAGCAGCTTTGCTATCGACAGGGGAGGTACTGAAGCTTTCTTT	TRBV5-1	TRBJ1-1	NA	TRBD1
CASSLGGVLLDTQYF	TGTGCCAGCAGCTTAGGGGGAGTTCTTTTAGATACGCAGTATTTT	TRBV7-2	TRBJ2-3	NA	NA
CASSLKGTGNEKLFF	TGTGCCAGCAGCTTAAAGGGGACAGGGAATGAAAAACTGTTTTTT	TRBV7-9	TRBJ1-4	NA	TRBD1
CASSSGTSGVYTGELFF	TGCGCCAGCAGCTCCGGGACTAGCGGGGTCTACACCGGGGAGCTGTTTTTT	TRBV5-1	TRBJ2-2	NA	TRBD2
CASSPRGWQDSNQPQHF	TGTGCCAGCTCACCACGAGGTTGGCAGGATAGCAATCAGCCCCAGCATTTT	TRBV18	TRBJ1-5	NA	NA
CASRPQGKDYGYTF	TGTGCCAGCAGACCCCAGGGGAAGGACTATGGCTACACCTTC	TRBV6-1	TRBJ1-2	NA	NA
CASSLGGAEAFF	TGTGCCAGCAGCTTAGGGGGGGCTGAAGCTTTCTTT	TRBV7-8	TRBJ1-1	NA	NA
CASLNGGGNTGELFF	TGTGCCAGCCTCAACGGCGGGGGTAACACCGGGGAGCTGTTTTTT	TRBV19	TRBJ2-2	NA	TRBD2
CASSSSTGTHSPLHF	TGTGCCAGCAGTTCCTCGACAGGTACCCATTCACCCCTCCACTTT	TRBV6-5	TRBJ1-6	NA	NA
CASSQDLVGTGNGYTF	TGCGCCAGCAGCCAAGATTTAGTAGGGACAGGAAATGGCTACACCTTC	TRBV4-1	TRBJ1-2	NA	TRBD1
CASSLGGTGELFF	TGTGCCAGCAGCTTAGGGGGCACCGGGGAGCTGTTTTTT	TRBV11-3	TRBJ2-2	NA	NA
CSVELFTGNTIYF	TGCAGCGTTGAACTGTTTACGGGAAACACCATATATTTT	TRBV29-1	TRBJ1-3	NA	NA
CASSGGGPPYEQYF	TGTGCCAGCAGCGGTGGGGGACCCCCCTACGAGCAGTACTTC	TRBV9	TRBJ2-7	NA	NA
CASSLGVSRNTEAFF	TGTGCCAGCAGCTTGGGCGTCAGCCGAAACACTGAAGCTTTCTTT	TRBV5-5	TRBJ1-1	NA	NA
CSVEEGRGQPQHF	TGCAGCGTTGAAGAGGGAAGAGGACAGCCCCAGCATTTT	TRBV29-1	TRBJ1-5	NA	NA
CASSLARAAQYF	TGTGCCAGCAGCTTAGCCAGAGCGGCCCAGTACTTC	TRBV7-2	TRBJ2-5	NA	NA
CASSQGRVSYNEQFF	TGTGCCAGCAGCCAAGGTAGGGTCTCCTACAATGAGCAGTTCTTC	TRBV14	TRBJ2-1	NA	NA
CASSYNRNYGYTF	TGTGCCAGCAGTTACAACAGGAACTATGGCTACACCTTC	TRBV6-5	TRBJ1-2	NA	NA
CASSQDLDRVYEQYF	TGCGCCAGCAGCCAAGATCTGGACAGGGTGTACGAGCAGTACTTC	TRBV4-3	TRBJ2-7	once	TRBD1
CASREITETGTDTQYF	TGTGCCAGCAGGGAAATAACAGAGACAGGCACAGATACGCAGTATTTT	TRBV5-6	TRBJ2-3	NA	NA
CSAGDGYPQFF	TGCAGTGCTGGAGACGGATACCCCCAGTTCTTC	TRBV20-1	TRBJ2-1	NA	NA
CASSFYPASSGANVLTF	TGTGCCAGCAGCTTCTATCCGGCCAGCTCTGGGGCCAACGTCCTGACTTTC	TRBV7-2	TRBJ2-6	NA	NA
CASSLGEITGELFF	TGTGCCAGCAGCTTAGGAGAGATAACCGGGGAGCTGTTTTTT	TRBV7-2	TRBJ2-2	NA	NA
CSASGGYGYTF	TGCAGTGCTAGTGGTGGCTATGGCTACACCTTC	TRBV20-1	TRBJ1-2	NA	NA
CASSLTGADGYTF	TGTGCCAGCAGCTTAACAGGCGCAGATGGCTACACCTTC	TRBV7-6	TRBJ1-2	NA	NA
CASSLAGSNTIYF	TGTGCCAGCAGCTTGGCAGGGTCGAACACCATATATTTT	TRBV5-4	TRBJ1-3	NA	NA
CASGPQTGSDYGYTF	TGTGCCAGCGGTCCCCAGACAGGGTCGGACTATGGCTACACCTTC	TRBV6-5	TRBJ1-2	NA	TRBD1
CASSQDYGDRVKKLFF	TGTGCCAGCAGCCAAGATTATGGGGACAGGGTCAAAAAACTGTTTTTT	TRBV4-2	TRBJ1-4	NA	TRBD1
CASSPRGGAADTQYF	TGTGCCAGCAGCCCACGGGGGGGTGCAGCAGATACGCAGTATTTT	TRBV9	TRBJ2-3	NA	TRBD2
CASSPPAGLTFF	TGTGCCAGCAGCCCCCCCGCGGGGTTGACTTTCTTT	TRBV7-9	TRBJ1-1	NA	NA
CASSPRPGTRNYNEQFF	TGTGCCAGCAGTCCACGCCCCGGGACTAGAAACTACAATGAGCAGTTCTTC	TRBV7-2	TRBJ2-1	NA	TRBD2